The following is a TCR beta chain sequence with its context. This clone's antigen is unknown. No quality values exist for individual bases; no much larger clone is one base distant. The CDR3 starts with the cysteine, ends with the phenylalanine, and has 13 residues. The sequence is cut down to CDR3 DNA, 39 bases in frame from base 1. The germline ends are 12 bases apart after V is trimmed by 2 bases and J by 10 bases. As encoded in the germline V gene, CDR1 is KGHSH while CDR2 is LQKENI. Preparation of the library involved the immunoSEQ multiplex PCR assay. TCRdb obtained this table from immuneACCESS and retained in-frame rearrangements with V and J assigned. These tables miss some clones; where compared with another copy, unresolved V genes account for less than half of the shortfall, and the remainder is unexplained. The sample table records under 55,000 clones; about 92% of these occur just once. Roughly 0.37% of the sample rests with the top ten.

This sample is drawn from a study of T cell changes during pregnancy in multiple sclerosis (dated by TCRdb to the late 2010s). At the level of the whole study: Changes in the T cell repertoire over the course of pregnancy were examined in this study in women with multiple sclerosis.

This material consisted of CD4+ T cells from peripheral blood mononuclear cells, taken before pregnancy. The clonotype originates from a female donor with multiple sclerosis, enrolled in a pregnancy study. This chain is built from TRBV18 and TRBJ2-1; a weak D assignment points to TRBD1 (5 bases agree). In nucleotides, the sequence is TGTGCCAGCTCACCAGCGTCTAGGGGCGAGCAGTTCTTC. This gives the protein CASSPASRGEQFF. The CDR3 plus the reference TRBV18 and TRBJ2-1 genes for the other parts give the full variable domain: NAGVMQNPRHLVRRRGQEARLRCSPMKGHSHVYWYRQLPEEGLKFMVYLQKENIIDESGMPKERFSAEFPKEGPSILRIQQVVRGDSAAYFCASSPASRGEQFFGPGTRLTVL.